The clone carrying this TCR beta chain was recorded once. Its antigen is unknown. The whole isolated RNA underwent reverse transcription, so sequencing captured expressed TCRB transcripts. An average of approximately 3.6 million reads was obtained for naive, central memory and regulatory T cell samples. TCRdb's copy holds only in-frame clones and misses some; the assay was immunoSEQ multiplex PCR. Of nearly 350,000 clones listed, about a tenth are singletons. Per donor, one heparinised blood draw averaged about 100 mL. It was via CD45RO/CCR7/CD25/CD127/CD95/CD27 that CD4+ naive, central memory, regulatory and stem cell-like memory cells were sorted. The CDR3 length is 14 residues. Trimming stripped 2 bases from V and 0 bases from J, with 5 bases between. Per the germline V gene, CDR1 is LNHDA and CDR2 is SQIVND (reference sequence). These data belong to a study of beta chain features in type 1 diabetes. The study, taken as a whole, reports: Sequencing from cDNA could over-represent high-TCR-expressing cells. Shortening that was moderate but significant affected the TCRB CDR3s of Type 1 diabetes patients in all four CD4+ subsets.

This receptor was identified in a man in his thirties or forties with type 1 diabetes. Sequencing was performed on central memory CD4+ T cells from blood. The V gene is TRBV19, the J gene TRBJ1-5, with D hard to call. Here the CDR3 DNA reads TGTGCCAGTAGTATAACCGTTAGCAATCAGCCCCAGCATTTT. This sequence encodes CASSITVSNQPQHF.